Sequencing of this T cell receptor beta chain was carried out in a study of blood T cell repertoires in COVID-19. The data were produced by immunoSEQ multiplex PCR, yet TCRdb's version contains in-frame clones alone and is incomplete. Among around 180,000 clones listed, around 80% were seen once. The CDR3 length is 13 residues. Looked up from germline, CDR1 is KGHSH and CDR2 is LQKENI. V gave up 4 bases and J gave up 2 bases, with 8 bases separating them. The sequence derives from a woman between 50 and 59 years old with acute COVID-19. This chain links TRBV18 with TRBJ2-5; tentatively, D is TRBD2 (5 bases). The sample was PBMCs or T cells enriched from blood (not recorded which). Here the CDR3 reads CASSRSGQETQYF. The CDR3 region has the DNA TGTGCCAGCTCACGGTCGGGGCAAGAGACCCAGTACTTC. The full variable domain, rest sourced from reference TRBV18 and TRBJ2-5, is NAGVMQNPRHLVRRRGQEARLRCSPMKGHSHVYWYRQLPEEGLKFMVYLQKENIIDESGMPKERFSAEFPKEGPSILRIQQVVRGDSAAYFCASSRSGQETQYFGPGTRLLVL.